Presented here are 5 T cell receptor beta chains from one specimen sequenced in a study of OX40 agonist ivuxolimab in advanced cancers. Preparation of the library involved the immunoSEQ multiplex PCR assay. Not all clones reach the TCRdb copy of this immuneACCESS table, which keeps in-frame sequences only. Checked studies attribute under half of the gap to unresolved V genes and leave the rest unexplained. This sample gives around 70,000 clones in total; about 85% of them show up just once. Less than 0.65% of the sample comes from the top ten. The sample was CD4+ or CD8+ T cells sorted from blood, taken in a trial of the OX40 agonist ivuxolimab. These receptors originate from an adult with an advanced solid tumor such as melanoma, head and neck, liver or kidney cancer.

This clone appeared a few times. The CDR3 sequence is CASSRDRESPLHF. CDR3 bases: TGTGCCAGCAGCCGCGACAGGGAATCACCCCTCCACTTT. The V call is TRBV5-8, the J call TRBJ1-6; 7 nucleotides line up with TRBD1. The CDR3 consists of 13 residues. J lost 10 bases, V lost 4 bases, and 5 bases had no gene match. Germline V gene sequence: CDR1 SGHTS, CDR2 YDEGEE.

The V and J genes are TRBV6-6 and TRBJ2-1; 7 nucleotides agree with TRBD2. Germline CDR1 and CDR2: MNHNY and SVGAGI (reference sequence). The junction had 11 bases not matched to a gene; V was cut back by 8 bases and J by 7 bases. This CDR3 region has 14 residues. CDR3 in DNA: TGTGCCAGCCAACAGAGGGAGGGGAGGAATGAGCAGTTCTTC. It specifies CASQQREGRNEQFF.

This clone was seen a handful of times. The V gene is TRBV11-2, the J gene TRBJ2-7; D remains ambiguous. Trimming left V 1 base short and J 0 bases short, with 7 bases between. This CDR3 is 14 amino acids long. Looked up from germline, CDR1 is SGHAT and CDR2 is FQNNGV. CDR3 in amino acids: CASSLAAVSYEQYF. In nucleotides, the CDR3 is TGTGCCAGCAGCTTAGCGGCCGTCTCCTACGAGCAGTACTTC.

The chain combines TRBV28 with TRBJ1-1, with D unclear. Trimming left V 5 bases short and J 4 bases short, with 17 bases between. CDR1 is MDHEN and CDR2 is SYDVKM in the germline V gene. This CDR3 spans 15 amino acids. CDR3 in amino acids: CASSLRPQRGTEAFF. The CDR3 DNA reads TGTGCCAGCAGTCTAAGACCACAGCGGGGCACTGAAGCTTTCTTT.

The V and J genes are TRBV5-1 and TRBJ1-1; a possible D gene is TRBD1 (6 bases). The V gene lost 2 bases and the J gene lost 0 bases, with 8 bases spanning the gap. Germline V lookup: CDR1 SGHRS, CDR2 YFSETQ. This CDR3 has 14 amino acids. CDR3 in amino acids: CASSLQGMNTEAFF. CDR3 nucleotide sequence: TGCGCCAGCAGCTTACAGGGCATGAACACTGAAGCTTTCTTT.